Each of the 5 T cell receptor beta chains below was sequenced from the same sample in a study of CD4 T cells in relation to SARS-CoV-2 and coronaviruses. Their antigens remain unidentified. The unexposed donors gave CD4+ T cells in about 2010-2018, prior to COVID-19. CD4+ T cells were isolated from the cells after about ten days of culture. This table comes from immunoSEQ multiplex PCR, and its TCRdb copy is limited to in-frame clones, with some not included. This sample has some 30,000 clones, with over 65% found just once. The specimen was CD4+ T cells from PBMCs, cultured in vitro. The receptors were sampled from a human donor in good health.

The V and J genes are TRBV12-5 and TRBJ1-1; D unclear. The CDR3 consists of 13 residues. CDR1 is LGHNT and CDR2 is FRNRAP in the germline V gene. Trimming left V 4 bases short and J 7 bases short, with 13 bases between. This CDR3 is CASGSPGEVEAFF. CDR3 nucleotide sequence: TGTGCTAGTGGTTCCCCCGGGGAAGTTGAAGCTTTCTTT.

This sequence joins TRBV4-3 and TRBJ1-1, with 8 bases aligning to TRBD1. Germline V gene data show CDR1 as LGHNA and CDR2 as YSLEER. V lost 4 bases and J lost 4; bases outside the gene matches: 2. This CDR3 is built from 13 residues. The CDR3 protein is CASSLTGVTEAFF. CDR3 nucleotide sequence: TGCGCCAGCAGCCTGACAGGGGTCACTGAAGCTTTCTTT.

V usage is TRBV7-9 and J usage is TRBJ2-2; 7 bases are a match to TRBD1. J lost 4 bases, V lost 6 bases, and 5 bases had no gene match. Germline values: CDR1 SEHNR, CDR2 FQNEAQ (reference sequence). The CDR3 has 14 residues. CDR3 bases: TGTGCCAGCAGTTGGGACAGAGTCACCGGGGAGCTGTTTTTT. Translation: CASSWDRVTGELFF.

In DNA, the CDR3 is TGTGCCAGCAGCCAAGACAGCGGTGGGGAGACCCAGTACTTC. Amino acid sequence: CASSQDSGGETQYF. The rearrangement joins TRBV7-2 to TRBJ2-5; TRBD1 or TRBD2 may be the D gene (5 bases each). The CDR3 spans 14 residues. Deletions cut 5 bases from V and 5 bases from J, with 15 bases between. Germline CDR1 SGHTA, CDR2 FQGNSA.

J is TRBJ2-2 and V is TRBV19; perhaps TRBD1 as D (7 bases). Looked up from germline, CDR1 is LNHDA and CDR2 is SQIVND (reference sequence). The CDR3 length is 15 residues. V gave up 5 bases and J gave up 4 bases, with 14 bases separating them. The CDR3 region has the DNA TGTGCCAGTAGTGTAGGAGGGGGCCTCACCGGGGAGCTGTTTTTT. This sequence encodes CASSVGGGLTGELFF.